The 26 T cell receptor beta chains below all came from one sample that was sequenced in a study of cytotoxic CD8 clonotypes in ibrutinib-treated CLL. Using immunoSEQ multiplex PCR, the repertoire was profiled, and TCRdb retains in-frame clones only, with some absent. This repertoire shows 40,000 or so clones, 50% to 75% found once; its top ten account for 20% to 25%. Source: PBMCs, taken after 24 months of ibrutinib treatment. Receptors were obtained from a human donor with chronic lymphocytic leukemia.

The CDR3 reads CASSQKGLGQGPYGYTF. The CDR3 nucleotides are TGCGCCAGCAGCCAGAAGGGTCTGGGACAGGGGCCATATGGCTACACCTTC. This chain joins TRBV4-1 and TRBJ1-2, with 10 positions matching TRBD1. V trimming: 3 bases; J trimming: 5 bases; junction bases outside the gene matches: 12. CDR1 and CDR2 (germline): MGHRA, YSYEKL. The CDR3 loop spans 17 amino acids.

This clone has just a few counts. The gene calls are TRBV6-1 and TRBJ2-7, with 7 bases lining up with TRBD1. CDR3 length equals 16 residues. J lost 0 bases, V lost 3 bases, and 8 bases had no gene match. In germline, CDR1 is MNHNS, CDR2 SASEGT. The CDR3 spells CASSDWPRGSSYEQYF. The CDR3 DNA is TGTGCCAGCAGTGATTGGCCCAGGGGGAGCTCCTACGAGCAGTACTTC.

This chain uses TRBV30 with TRBJ1-1; perhaps TRBD1 as D (5 bases). CDR3 length: 13 residues. The V gene lost 3 bases and the J gene lost 1 base, with 9 bases spanning the gap. CDR1 is GTSNPN and CDR2 is SVGIG in the germline V gene (reference sequence). Written as DNA, the CDR3 is TGTGCCTGGAGGCAGACAGAGAACACTGAAGCTTTCTTT. It is translated as CAWRQTENTEAFF.

The chain couples TRBV7-9 to TRBJ2-3; 10 bases align to TRBD2. The CDR3 contains 15 residues. The V and J ends lost 5 bases and 5 bases, in that order; junction bases with no gene match: 7. The germline CDR1 and CDR2 sequences are SEHNR and FQNEAQ (reference sequence). CDR3 sequence (DNA): TGTGCCAGCAGCCAAGCGGGAGGGTCGGGAGATACGCAGTATTTT. Its translation is CASSQAGGSGDTQYF.

The chain carries TRBV2 and TRBJ2-7, with 10 positions matching TRBD1. The V gene's germline CDR1 is SNHLY and CDR2 FYNNEI. V was pared by 4 bases and J by 3 bases, with 15 bases of the junction left unmatched. The CDR3 length is 18 residues. CDR3 residues: CASSAGIPGQGFVYEQYF. DNA for the CDR3: TGTGCCAGCAGTGCGGGGATACCGGGACAGGGGTTCGTCTACGAGCAGTACTTC.

This rearrangement joins TRBV6-1 to TRBJ2-5, with 9 bases identical to TRBD2. Germline CDR1 is MNHNS and CDR2 is SASEGT. This CDR3 has 18 amino acids. Trimming at V came to 0 bases and at J to 4 bases, leaving 12 bases not matched to a gene. Here the CDR3 reads CASSEAVTSGRGGETQYF. CDR3 in DNA: TGTGCCAGCAGTGAAGCGGTCACTAGCGGGCGGGGAGGAGAGACCCAGTACTTC.

The gene calls are TRBV7-9 and TRBJ2-4; no definite D call. The ends were cut back, 5 bases at V and 7 bases at J, with 15 bases in the middle. CDR3 length: 14 residues. Per germline, CDR1 SEHNR and CDR2 FQNEAQ (reference sequence). The CDR3 here is CASSTDTGANIQYF. CDR3 in DNA: TGTGCCAGCAGCACTGACACCGGTGCCAACATTCAGTACTTC.

The chain employs TRBV19 and TRBJ1-5, with 8 positions matching TRBD1. Trimming took 3 bases from V and 7 from J; bases not matched to a gene: 5. The CDR3 is 14 residues long. Germline V gene lookup returns CDR1 LNHDA and CDR2 SQIVND (reference sequence). The CDR3 here is CASSIQGARQPQHF. The CDR3 region has the DNA TGTGCCAGTAGTATCCAGGGGGCTCGGCAGCCCCAGCATTTT.

This clone was seen repeatedly, ten times or more. V is TRBV6-1 and J is TRBJ1-1; D is possibly TRBD1 (5 bases). Germline V gives CDR1 MNHNS, CDR2 SASEGT. CDR3 size: 15 residues. Trimming pared 1 base from V and 5 bases from J, leaving 14 bases between. The CDR3 here is CASSEVGQGGTEAFF. CDR3 nucleotide sequence: TGTGCCAGCAGTGAAGTGGGGCAAGGAGGTACTGAAGCTTTCTTT.

The chain uses TRBV7-6 and TRBJ2-7; no clear D. The CDR3 runs to 12 residues. Trimming took 5 bases from V and 5 from J, leaving 10 bases between them. Germline V gene sequence: CDR1 SGHVS, CDR2 FNYEAQ. The CDR3 is CASSLGEDEQYF. CDR3 DNA sequence: TGTGCCAGCAGCCTCGGAGAAGACGAGCAGTACTTC.

This CDR3 is CASSLAGHTEAFF. The DNA for the CDR3 is TGCGCCAGCAGCTTGGCGGGGCACACTGAAGCTTTCTTT. This chain uses TRBV5-1 with TRBJ1-1; weak D call: TRBD1 (5 bases). CDR3 length: 13 amino acids. CDR1 is SGHRS, CDR2 YFSETQ, per germline. The germline V and J ends were trimmed by 0 bases and 3 bases, with 6 bases remaining between them.

This chain connects TRBV9 to TRBJ1-2; TRBD1 aligns across 8 bases. CDR1 is SGDLS and CDR2 is YYNGEE in the germline V gene. Germline trimming cut 4 bases from V and 6 bases from J; bases unmatched to any gene: 5. The CDR3 is 13 amino acids. CDR3 sequence reads: CASSHDRGDGYTF. The CDR3 DNA follows: TGTGCCAGCAGCCATGACAGGGGTGATGGCTACACCTTC.

The chain carries TRBV4-1 and TRBJ2-1, with a possible D match to TRBD2 (7 bases). CDR3 size: 15 residues. Per the germline V gene, CDR1 is MGHRA and CDR2 is YSYEKL. The V end lost 4 bases, the J end lost 4 bases, and 14 bases lay between the germline ends. The CDR3 nucleotides are TGCGCCAGCAGCCTAAAAGGGGGGGGATACAATGAGCAGTTCTTC. Translated, it gives CASSLKGGGYNEQFF.

This clone has only one observation. V is TRBV10-3 and J is TRBJ2-7; D is unclear. In germline, CDR1 is ENHRY, CDR2 SYGVKD. The CDR3 contains 12 residues. V lost 1 base, J lost 3 bases, and 4 bases lay in between. The CDR3 DNA reads as TGTGCCATCAGTGAGTACCGCTACGAGCAGTACTTC. Its translation is CAISEYRYEQYF.

The chain uses TRBV7-2 and TRBJ2-2; 10 bases are shared with TRBD2. The junction had 8 bases not matched to a gene; V was cut back by 1 base and J by 9 bases. Germline CDR1 is SGHTA and CDR2 is FQGNSA. This CDR3 is 16 amino acids long. The CDR3 is CASSLVGAGGDWELFF. DNA for the CDR3: TGTGCCAGCAGCTTAGTAGGAGCGGGAGGGGACTGGGAGCTGTTTTTT.

V and J are TRBV10-3 and TRBJ2-1, with 8 bases lining up with TRBD1. Trimming removed 2 bases from V and 9 bases from J; junction bases left unmatched: 12. The CDR3 loop spans 16 amino acids. The germline gives CDR1 ENHRY, CDR2 SYGVKD. CDR3 amino acids: CAISEHAGQVVGEQFF. In DNA, the CDR3 is TGTGCCATCAGTGAGCACGCGGGACAGGTTGTCGGTGAGCAGTTCTTC.

The J gene is TRBJ1-2, the V gene TRBV27, with TRBD1 matching 11 bases. Per germline, CDR1 MNHEY and CDR2 SMNVEV (reference sequence). J gave up 0 bases and V 6 bases, and 6 bases lay outside the gene matches. The CDR3 loop spans 16 amino acids. CDR3 loop: CASSAGTGGSNYGYTF. CDR3 DNA sequence: TGTGCCAGCAGCGCCGGGACAGGGGGTTCTAACTATGGCTACACCTTC.

The rearrangement links TRBV7-3 to TRBJ2-3; D call uncertain. The germline CDR1 and CDR2 sequences are SGHTA and FQGTGA. V shed 5 bases and J shed 2 bases, with 14 bases lying between them. This CDR3 comprises 15 residues. The CDR3 spells CASSHLRGPTDTQYF. DNA for the CDR3: TGTGCCAGCAGCCATCTTAGAGGCCCCACAGATACGCAGTATTTT. The entire variable domain, with the rest obtained from reference TRBV7-3 and TRBJ2-3, is as follows: GAGVSQTPSNKVTEKGKYVELRCDPISGHTALYWYRQSLGQGPEFLIYFQGTGAADDSGLPNDRFFAVRPEGSVSTLKIQRTERGDSAVYLCASSHLRGPTDTQYFGPGTRLTVL.

This chain joins TRBV28 and TRBJ2-2; 11 bases are a match to TRBD2. The V gene end was trimmed by 7 bases and the J gene end by 2 bases; junction bases not matched to a gene: 6. CDR1 MDHEN and CDR2 SYDVKM come from the germline V gene. The CDR3 sequence is 16 residues long. The DNA for the CDR3 is TGTGCCAGCATAGTAGCGGGAGGGAGTAACACCGGGGAGCTGTTTTTT. It is translated as CASIVAGGSNTGELFF.

This clone was counted a few times. The V and J genes are TRBV2 and TRBJ1-2; 7 nucleotides agree with TRBD1. The germline V gene encodes CDR1 SNHLY and CDR2 FYNNEI. V shed 10 bases and J 7 bases; nucleotides not matched to a gene: 3. The CDR3 extends over 10 amino acids. The CDR3 region is CAKTGTGYTF. The CDR3 DNA follows: TGTGCCAAGACAGGGACTGGCTACACCTTC.

This clone was picked up many times. The chain employs TRBV2 and TRBJ2-3; D gene unclear. The CDR3 loop spans 14 amino acids. The V end was cut by 4 bases, the J end by 2 bases, with 10 bases between. Germline lookup yields CDR1 SNHLY and CDR2 FYNNEI. The CDR3 loop reads CASSVEETTDTQYF. CDR3 nucleotides: TGTGCCAGCAGTGTAGAGGAGACCACAGATACGCAGTATTTT.

The chain couples TRBV9 to TRBJ2-3; D is tentatively TRBD1 or TRBD2 (6 bases each). CDR3 size: 16 residues. Germline V gene lookup returns CDR1 SGDLS and CDR2 YYNGEE. V lost 2 bases and J lost 0, with 13 bases in between. The CDR3 sequence: CASSVGGGKSTDTQYF. CDR3 sequence (DNA): TGTGCCAGCAGCGTGGGGGGCGGAAAAAGCACAGATACGCAGTATTTT.

J is TRBJ1-2 and V is TRBV2; maybe TRBD1 (6 bases). V shed 4 bases and J shed 8 bases, with 17 bases lying between them. The CDR3 has 14 residues. Germline-derived CDR1 and CDR2 are SNHLY and FYNNEI. CDR3 sequence reads: CASSVQGPTSGYTF. CDR3 coding DNA: TGTGCCAGCAGTGTACAGGGACCCACCTCCGGCTACACCTTC.

This rearrangement joins TRBV11-2 to TRBJ2-1; the D is unclear. Trimming removed 3 bases from V and 8 bases from J, with 5 bases in between. This CDR3 has 11 residues. In germline, CDR1 is SGHAT, CDR2 FQNNGV. As DNA, the CDR3 is TGTGCCAGCAGCTTTGGGTATGAGCAGTTCTTC. Protein: CASSFGYEQFF. The entire variable domain, with the rest obtained from reference TRBV11-2 and TRBJ2-1, is as follows: EAGVAQSPRYKIIEKRQSVAFWCNPISGHATLYWYQQILGQGPKLLIQFQNNGVVDDSQLPKDRFSAERLKGVDSTLKIQPAKLEDSAVYLCASSFGYEQFFGPGTRLTVL.

The J gene is TRBJ1-2, the V gene TRBV6-1, with D uncertain. Germline V gene data show CDR1 as MNHNS and CDR2 as SASEGT. Trimming shortened V by 6 bases and J by 8 bases, and 13 bases separated the two germline ends. The CDR3 runs to 12 residues. CDR3 sequence: CASRLGSSGYTF. The CDR3 nucleotides read TGTGCCAGCAGGCTGGGAAGCTCCGGCTACACCTTC.

The J gene is TRBJ2-1, the V gene TRBV10-2; TRBD2 matches 12 bases. The germline CDR1 and CDR2 sequences are WSHSY and SAAADI. The V segment lost 7 bases and the J segment 8 bases; nucleotides outside the gene matches: 3. CDR3 length equals 13 residues. The CDR3, as DNA: TGCGCCAGCAAGAGACTAGCGGGAGATGAGCAGTTCTTC. This sequence encodes CASKRLAGDEQFF.